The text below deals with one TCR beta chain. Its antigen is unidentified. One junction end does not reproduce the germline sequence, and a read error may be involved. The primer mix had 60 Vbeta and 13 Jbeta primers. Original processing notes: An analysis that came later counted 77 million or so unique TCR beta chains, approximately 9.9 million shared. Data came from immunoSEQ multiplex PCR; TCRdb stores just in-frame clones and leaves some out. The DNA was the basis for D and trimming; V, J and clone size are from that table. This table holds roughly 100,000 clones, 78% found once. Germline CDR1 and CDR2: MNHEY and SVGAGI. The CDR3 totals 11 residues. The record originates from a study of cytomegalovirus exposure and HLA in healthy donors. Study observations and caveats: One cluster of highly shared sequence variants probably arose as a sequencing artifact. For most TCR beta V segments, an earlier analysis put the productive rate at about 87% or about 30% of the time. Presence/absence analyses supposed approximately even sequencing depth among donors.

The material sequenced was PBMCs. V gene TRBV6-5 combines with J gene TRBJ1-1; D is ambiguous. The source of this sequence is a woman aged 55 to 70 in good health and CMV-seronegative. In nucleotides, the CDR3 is TGTGCCAGCAGTAGCAGGCGCCGAATAGTTTTT. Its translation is CASSSRRRIVF.